A single TCR beta chain is shown here with its context. The sample originates from a study of blood T cell repertoires in COVID-19. The CDR3 has 17 amino acids. CDR1 and CDR2 from the germline V gene are PRHDT and FYEKMQ (reference sequence). Germline trimming cut 5 bases from V and 6 bases from J; bases unmatched to any gene: 11. Sequencing was performed with immunoSEQ multiplex PCR; in TCRdb, only in-frame clones are kept and a portion is missing. Of more than 85,000 clones listed, 81% are singletons. This clonotype originated in a man older than 75 with acute or convalescent COVID-19. The sample taken for sequencing was peripheral blood. The gene calls are TRBV13 and TRBJ1-4, with 11 nucleotides matching TRBD1. The CDR3 region is CASSDGQGAQGDEKLFF. The DNA of the CDR3 is TGTGCCAGCAGCGATGGACAGGGGGCGCAGGGTGATGAAAAACTGTTTTTT.